Below, 17 T cell receptor beta chains from the same sample are listed, as sequenced in a study of blood T cells in healthy people across ages. A second about 6 to 11 cycle PCR used barcoded and J-beta primers. TCRdb re-analysed the 5' RACE reads in MiXCR, keeping a single row per CDR3 protein. The sample gives around 1.1 million distinct CDR3 sequences, around two fifths of which show up once; around 13% is in the top ten. Input material: blood. Receptors originate from a man younger than 30 in good health.

This clonotype was detected ten times or more. The genes are TRBV7-2 and TRBJ2-3, with no clear D. The length of the CDR3 is 14 residues. Germline V gene data show CDR1 as SGHTA and CDR2 as FQGNSA. V lost 2 bases and J lost 2, with 8 bases in between. The CDR3, as DNA: TGTGCCAGCAGCTTATTTGAATCCACAGATACGCAGTATTTT. Its protein product is CASSLFESTDTQYF.

V is TRBV20-1 and J is TRBJ1-1; no reliable D call. Germline lookup yields CDR1 DFQATT and CDR2 SNEGSKA (reference sequence). CDR3 length: 14 amino acids. V was shortened by 6 bases and J by 6 bases, with 20 bases between the two germline ends. The CDR3 spells CSAPERLTEPEAFF. The CDR3, as DNA: TGCAGTGCCCCCGAACGCCTAACGGAACCTGAAGCTTTCTTT.

This chain links TRBV9 with TRBJ2-2; the match to TRBD1 covers 7 bases. The germline CDR1 and CDR2 sequences are SGDLS and YYNGEE. CDR3 length: 15 residues. The junction had 9 bases not matched to a gene; V was cut back by 9 bases and J by 1 base. The CDR3 DNA sequence: TGTGCCAACGACACGGGACAGCTGAACACCGGGGAGCTGTTTTTT. This gives the protein CANDTGQLNTGELFF. Combining the CDR3 with reference TRBV9 and TRBJ2-2 gives the whole variable domain DSGVTQTPKHLITATGQRVTLRCSPRSGDLSVYWYQQSLDQGLQFLIQYYNGEERAKGNILERFSAQQFPDLHSELNLSSLELGDSALYFCANDTGQLNTGELFFGEGSRLTVL.

In its sample, this clonotype was seen a few times. The gene calls are TRBV6-1 and TRBJ1-2; D gene uncertain. CDR1 and CDR2 from the germline V gene are MNHNS and SASEGT. V shed 1 base and J shed 7 bases, with 16 bases lying between them. The CDR3 has 15 residues. The CDR3 reads CASSEGSQPAVGYTF. The CDR3 region has the DNA TGTGCCAGCAGTGAAGGGTCACAGCCCGCAGTTGGCTACACCTTC.

The rearrangement uses TRBV5-1 and TRBJ2-1; D gene unclear. The V and J ends lost 4 bases and 5 bases respectively, with 16 bases between them. The germline gives CDR1 SGHRS, CDR2 YFSETQ. This CDR3 has 15 amino acids. The CDR3 sequence: CASSRNRPENNEQFF. CDR3 sequence (DNA): TGCGCCAGCAGCAGGAATCGGCCAGAAAACAATGAGCAGTTCTTC.

In this sample, this clonotype turned up a few times. The V call is TRBV4-1, the J call TRBJ1-2; D is ambiguous. The CDR3 spans 16 residues. In germline, CDR1 is MGHRA, CDR2 YSYEKL. The germline V and J ends were trimmed by 0 bases and 0 bases, with 11 bases remaining between them. The CDR3 nucleotides read TGCGCCAGCAGCCAAGATCCACAGCCAGCTAACTATGGCTACACCTTC. It codes for CASSQDPQPANYGYTF.

The rearrangement uses TRBV29-1 and TRBJ2-1; TRBD2 matches 12 bases. The DNA end is more similar to TRBJ2-7, so the J call may be wrong. The CDR3 runs to 15 residues. Germline assignment: CDR1 SQVTM and CDR2 ANQGSEA. The CDR3 bases are TGCAGCGTTGAGCCTAGCGGGAGGGAATACAATGAGCAGTACTTC. As protein: CSVEPSGREYNEQYF.

The rearrangement uses TRBV21-1 and TRBJ1-5; the D call of TRBD1 is as the table states it, not checked on the DNA. TRBV21-1 constitutes a pseudogene. This CDR3 has 15 residues. The CDR3, as DNA: TGTGCCAGCAGCATCAGGGGGCGGGCCCGCGTGCCCCAGCATTTT. This translates into CASSIRGRARVPQHF.

The chain links TRBV20-1 to TRBJ1-2, with TRBD1 matching 7 bases. Trimming took 3 bases from V and 5 from J; bases not matched to a gene: 9. The V gene's germline CDR1 is DFQATT and CDR2 SNEGSKA (reference sequence). This CDR3 comprises 14 residues. For the CDR3, the DNA is TGCAGTGCTAGGGTGGAGAGGGGGCTGTATGGCTACACCTTC. This encodes CSARVERGLYGYTF.

This clonotype was detected only a few times. CDR3 nucleotides: TGTGCCACCAGCAGAGATTTTCGGACTCTTAATGAAAAACTGTTTTTT. It is translated as CATSRDFRTLNEKLFF. The chain combines TRBV15 with TRBJ1-4; D uncertain. The V end was cut by 0 bases, the J end by 4 bases, with 12 bases between. The germline V gene has CDR1 LNHNV and CDR2 YYDKDF (reference sequence). The CDR3 contains 16 residues.

This chain joins TRBV7-8 and TRBJ2-1; D is possibly TRBD1 (5 bases). V lost 6 bases and J 10 bases, leaving 19 bases between the germline ends. Germline V lookup: CDR1 SGHVS, CDR2 FQNEAQ. This CDR3 region has 14 residues. CDR3 amino acids: CASSFNQGTSEQFF. For the CDR3, the DNA is TGTGCCAGCAGTTTTAACCAGGGAACCTCCGAGCAGTTCTTC.

The rearrangement uses TRBV20-1 and TRBJ1-5, with D possibly being TRBD1 (6 bases). The CDR3 is made up of 15 amino acids. Germline V gene data show CDR1 as DFQATT and CDR2 as SNEGSKA (reference sequence). V shed 0 bases and J shed 9 bases, with 18 bases lying between them. CDR3 loop: CSARDPRGGHRPQHF. In nucleotides, the CDR3 is TGCAGTGCTAGAGATCCCCGGGGGGGCCATCGGCCCCAGCATTTT.

V and J are TRBV7-2 and TRBJ2-1; TRBD2 might be the D (6 bases). With 1 base removed from V and 10 bases from J, the gap between germline ends came to 23 bases. CDR1 is SGHTA and CDR2 is FQGNSA in the germline V gene. The CDR3 covers 17 residues. The chain's CDR3 is CASSLDFGGTFAYEQFF. The CDR3 DNA sequence: TGTGCCAGCAGCTTAGATTTTGGGGGGACTTTCGCCTACGAGCAGTTCTTC.

This clonotype came up once. This chain's CDR3 is CASSLEGTMNTEAFF. Written as DNA, the CDR3 is TGCGCCAGCAGCTTGGAGGGAACCATGAACACTGAAGCTTTCTTT. The rearrangement uses TRBV5-1 and TRBJ1-1; D is unclear. The CDR3 loop spans 15 amino acids. Trimming shortened V by 0 bases and J by 0 bases, and 9 bases separated the two germline ends. Germline assignment: CDR1 SGHRS and CDR2 YFSETQ.

J is TRBJ1-2 and V is TRBV5-5; D not certain. Between the trimmed V and J ends, which lost 2 bases and 8 bases, there was a span of 13 bases. The CDR3 extends over 13 amino acids. Germline values: CDR1 SGHKS, CDR2 YYEKEE (reference sequence). The CDR3 sequence is CASSLEGYGGYTF. The CDR3 nucleotides are TGTGCCAGCAGCTTAGAAGGGTATGGCGGCTACACCTTC.

For this clonotype: This may stem from a read error, because a much larger clone lies one nucleotide away. V and J are TRBV5-1 and TRBJ2-3, with 7 bases aligning to TRBD1. Germline loops: CDR1 SGHRS, CDR2 YFSETQ. This CDR3 region has 15 residues. Trimming cost V 0 bases and J 2 bases; bases outside gene matches: 3. The CDR3 sequence: CASSLEGQYTDTQYF. As DNA, the CDR3 is TGCGCCAGCAGCTTGGAGGGACAGTACACAGATACGCAGTATTTT.

This clonotype was seen many times. The chain has TRBV4-3 and TRBJ2-3; D perhaps matches TRBD2 (5 bases). The CDR3 loop spans 14 amino acids. Trimming stripped 0 bases from V and 5 bases from J, with 9 bases between. The germline V gene encodes CDR1 LGHNA and CDR2 YSLEER. The CDR3 loop reads CASSQDRRGDTQYF. Written as DNA, the CDR3 is TGCGCCAGCAGCCAAGATCGACGGGGAGATACGCAGTATTTT.